The 18 T cell receptor beta chains given below trace back to one sample, sequenced in a study of cytotoxic CD8 clonotypes in ibrutinib-treated CLL listed by TCRdb under 2021. Preparation of the library involved the immunoSEQ multiplex PCR assay. The immuneACCESS repertoire file appears here via TCRdb, limited to in-frame rearrangements. These files lack a portion of the clones; in checked studies, under half of the deficit traces to unresolved V genes, and the cause of the others is not known. The sample table shows 200,000 to 250,000 clones, and approximately 70% are seen once. About 6.4% of the sample comes from the top ten. Explained via the paper, the time point label denotes: about eleven months on ibrutinib. The source was PBMCs, collected after 12 months of ibrutinib treatment. These TCRs come from a human donor with chronic lymphocytic leukemia.

This chain uses TRBV5-6 with TRBJ1-1; maybe TRBD1 (5 bases). The germline V and J ends were trimmed by 0 bases and 3 bases, with 21 bases remaining between them. Germline CDR1 reads SGHDT; CDR2 reads YYEEEE. The CDR3 contains 18 residues. The CDR3: CASSLVAGQGMGDTEAFF. The CDR3 nucleotides read TGTGCCAGCAGCTTGGTAGCCGGACAAGGGATGGGGGACACTGAAGCTTTCTTT.

The rearrangement joins TRBV5-1 to TRBJ1-2, with TRBD1 as a possible D gene (6 bases). Germline V gives CDR1 SGHRS, CDR2 YFSETQ. Trimming shortened V by 6 bases and J by 4 bases, and 22 bases separated the two germline ends. The CDR3 has 16 residues. The CDR3 DNA follows: TGCGCCAGCAACCTATACACAGGGACCTTTGGCTATGGCTACACCTTC. Its translation: CASNLYTGTFGYGYTF.

Points on this clone: This CDR3 is also generated by other DNA sequences in the sample. This rearrangement joins TRBV6-6 to TRBJ1-1, with 7 positions matching TRBD1. Germline V gene data show CDR1 as MNHNY and CDR2 as SVGAGI (reference sequence). This CDR3 spans 14 amino acids. The J segment lost 1 base and the V segment lost 2 bases, leaving 1 base of the junction unmatched. CDR3 bases: TGTGCCAGCAGTTACAGACAGGGGAACACTGAAGCTTTCTTT. The encoded protein is CASSYRQGNTEAFF.

This clone was found a few times. The chain couples TRBV7-3 to TRBJ2-3; D is ambiguous. The CDR3 consists of 14 residues. The germline V and J ends were trimmed by 5 bases and 1 base, with 10 bases remaining between them. Germline V gene lookup returns CDR1 SGHTA and CDR2 FQGTGA. The CDR3 protein is CASSPNSRTDTQYF. The CDR3 coding sequence is TGTGCCAGCAGCCCCAATTCGCGCACAGATACGCAGTATTTT.

This clone has only a few counts. The V call is TRBV7-2, the J call TRBJ2-1; weak D call: TRBD2 (5 bases). CDR3 length: 15 residues. V was trimmed by 5 bases and J by 3 bases, leaving 14 bases between them. The germline V gene has CDR1 SGHTA and CDR2 FQGNSA. This chain's CDR3 is CASSPSGKGYNEQFF. The CDR3 DNA sequence: TGTGCCAGCAGCCCATCCGGGAAGGGCTACAATGAGCAGTTCTTC.

The chain couples TRBV5-4 to TRBJ2-7; 11 positions agree with TRBD2. The germline V gene has CDR1 SGHNT and CDR2 YYREEE (reference sequence). After removal of 1 base from V and 7 bases from J, the junction contained 1 base not matched to a gene. The CDR3 covers 13 residues. The CDR3 protein is CASSLRLAGEQYF. CDR3 sequence (DNA): TGTGCCAGCAGCTTGCGACTAGCGGGAGAGCAGTACTTC.

V usage is TRBV7-3 and J usage is TRBJ1-2; tentative D call: TRBD1 (6 bases). CDR1 is SGHTA and CDR2 is FQGTGA in the germline V gene. The CDR3 totals 16 residues. V was trimmed by 4 bases and J by 0 bases, leaving 15 bases between them. CDR3 sequence reads: CASSSYPGTSNYGYTF. The CDR3 DNA is TGTGCCAGCAGCTCCTACCCCGGGACATCTAACTATGGCTACACCTTC.

The CDR3 here is CASSQGDRVGEKLFF. The CDR3 DNA reads as TGCGCCAGCAGCCAAGGGGACAGGGTGGGAGAAAAACTGTTTTTT. The rearrangement uses TRBV4-3 and TRBJ1-4; 9 nucleotides agree with TRBD1. The germline CDR1 and CDR2 sequences are LGHNA and YSLEER. The CDR3 has 15 amino acids. The ends lost 1 base at V and 8 bases at J; junction bases unmatched: 5.

The chain uses TRBV30 and TRBJ2-2, with 10 bases fitting TRBD2. CDR1 GTSNPN and CDR2 SVGIG come from the germline V gene (reference sequence). This CDR3 has 16 amino acids. V lost 0 bases and J lost 4; bases outside the gene matches: 5. In DNA form, the CDR3 reads TGTGCCTGGAGTGTACGGCTAGCGGGAGCCACCGGGGAGCTGTTTTTT. This codes for CAWSVRLAGATGELFF.

This clone was detected only a few times. J is TRBJ2-1 and V is TRBV7-3, with 7 bases matching TRBD2. Germline V CDR1 and CDR2: SGHTA, FQGTGA. The ends lost 2 bases at V and 2 bases at J; junction bases unmatched: 3. This CDR3 is built from 15 residues. CDR3 protein: CASSLGEGPYNEQFF. The CDR3 region has the DNA TGTGCCAGCAGCTTAGGGGAGGGCCCCTACAATGAGCAGTTCTTC.

With regard to this clone: At one end the junction does not follow the germline gene, possibly because of a read error. V usage is TRBV7-7 and J usage is TRBJ2-7; D is ambiguous. Germline assignment: CDR1 SSHAT and CDR2 FNYEAQ (reference sequence). The CDR3 consists of 14 residues. CDR3 DNA: TGTGCTAGCAGCACCCGACGTCCCCCCGGCGAGCAGTACTTC. The encoded protein is CASSTRRPPGEQYF.

The sample holds a few counts of this clone. The gene calls are TRBV6-1 and TRBJ1-2, with D hard to call. Trimming took 6 bases from V and 2 from J, leaving 4 bases between them. From germline, CDR1 is MNHNS and CDR2 SASEGT. The CDR3 length is 11 residues. The CDR3 protein is CASRVNYGYTF. For the CDR3, the DNA is TGTGCCAGCAGGGTCAACTATGGCTACACCTTC.

The V gene is TRBV5-8, the J gene TRBJ1-4; D ambiguous. Per germline, CDR1 SGHTS and CDR2 YDEGEE. V lost 3 bases, J lost 2 bases, and 14 bases lay in between. The CDR3 has 16 residues. The CDR3 is CASSSTRAQTNEKLFF. DNA of the CDR3: TGTGCCAGCAGCTCGACCCGGGCCCAGACTAATGAAAAACTGTTTTTT.

The V call is TRBV2, the J call TRBJ2-7, with TRBD1 identical over 8 bases. Germline-derived CDR1 and CDR2 are SNHLY and FYNNEI. This CDR3 comprises 13 residues. The V segment lost 6 bases and the J segment 1 base; nucleotides outside the gene matches: 2. The chain's CDR3 is CASRGQGSYEQYF. Here the CDR3 DNA reads TGTGCCAGCAGAGGACAGGGTTCCTACGAGCAGTACTTC.

The chain uses TRBV2 and TRBJ2-7; 10 bases align to TRBD2. This CDR3 spans 18 amino acids. V was pared by 0 bases and J by 3 bases, with 11 bases of the junction left unmatched. Germline V lookup: CDR1 SNHLY, CDR2 FYNNEI. CDR3 DNA sequence: TGTGCCAGCAGTGAAGCGCTTCGGGCTAGCGGGAGCCTCTACGAGCAGTACTTC. It encodes CASSEALRASGSLYEQYF.

This clone was counted a few times. In the same sample, other DNA sequences code for this CDR3. V usage is TRBV15 and J usage is TRBJ2-1; D is ambiguous. Deletions cut 6 bases from V and 0 bases from J, with 12 bases between. CDR1 is LNHNV, CDR2 YYDKDF, per germline (reference sequence). The CDR3 spans 15 residues. The CDR3 DNA is TGTGCCACCAGTCCCGATCGGAGCTCCTACAATGAGCAGTTCTTC. Protein product: CATSPDRSSYNEQFF.

Turning to this clone: One end of the junction does not line up with germline, which may come from a read error. This rearrangement joins TRBV6-6 to TRBJ1-3, with no clear D. Germline V lookup: CDR1 MNHNY, CDR2 SVGAGI (reference sequence). The CDR3 totals 14 residues. For the CDR3, the DNA is TGTGCCAGCAGTGACTCAGGCATCGGAAACACCATATATTTT. This sequence encodes CASSDSGIGNTIYF.

The chain combines TRBV30 with TRBJ1-5; TRBD1 matches at 9 bases. V gave up 1 base and J gave up 6 bases; unmatched junction bases: 7. The germline gives CDR1 GTSNPN, CDR2 SVGIG (reference sequence). The CDR3 has 15 amino acids. CDR3 in amino acids: CAWSGSRTGAQPQHF. In DNA, the CDR3 is TGTGCCTGGAGTGGTAGTAGGACAGGGGCTCAGCCCCAGCATTTT.